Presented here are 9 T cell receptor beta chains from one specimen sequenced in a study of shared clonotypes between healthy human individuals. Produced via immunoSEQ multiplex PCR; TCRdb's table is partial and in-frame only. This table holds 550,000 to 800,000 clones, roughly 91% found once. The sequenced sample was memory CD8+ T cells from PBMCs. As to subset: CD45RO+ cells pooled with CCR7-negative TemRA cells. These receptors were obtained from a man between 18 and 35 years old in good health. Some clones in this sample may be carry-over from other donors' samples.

The DNA of the CDR3 is TGCGCCAGCAGTGCGGGGACAGTGTTTGCAACTAATGAAAAACTGTTTTTT. Protein: CASSAGTVFATNEKLFF. This chain uses TRBV10-2 with TRBJ1-4, with TRBD1 identical over 7 bases. Germline V CDR1 and CDR2: WSHSY, SAAADI. With V trimmed by 4 bases and J by 0 bases, 8 bases remained unmatched. CDR3 length: 17 residues.

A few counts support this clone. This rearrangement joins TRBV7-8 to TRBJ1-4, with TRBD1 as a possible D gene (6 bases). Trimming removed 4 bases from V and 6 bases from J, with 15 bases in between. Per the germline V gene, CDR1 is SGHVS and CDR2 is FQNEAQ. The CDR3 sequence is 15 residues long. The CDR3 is CASSSEGGSHEKLFF. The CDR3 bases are TGTGCCAGCAGCTCCGAGGGGGGAAGCCATGAAAAACTGTTTTTT.

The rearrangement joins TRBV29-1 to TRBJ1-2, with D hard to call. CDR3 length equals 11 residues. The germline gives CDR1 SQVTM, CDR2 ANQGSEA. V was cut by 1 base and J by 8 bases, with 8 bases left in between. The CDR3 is CSVEVGFGYTF. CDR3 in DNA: TGCAGCGTTGAAGTAGGGTTCGGCTACACCTTC.

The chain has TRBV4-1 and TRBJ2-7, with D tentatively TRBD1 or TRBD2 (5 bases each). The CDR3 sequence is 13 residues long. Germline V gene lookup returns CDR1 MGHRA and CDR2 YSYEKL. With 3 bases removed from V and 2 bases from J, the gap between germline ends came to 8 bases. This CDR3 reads CASSHGDPYEQYF. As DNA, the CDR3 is TGCGCCAGCAGCCACGGGGACCCCTACGAGCAGTACTTC.

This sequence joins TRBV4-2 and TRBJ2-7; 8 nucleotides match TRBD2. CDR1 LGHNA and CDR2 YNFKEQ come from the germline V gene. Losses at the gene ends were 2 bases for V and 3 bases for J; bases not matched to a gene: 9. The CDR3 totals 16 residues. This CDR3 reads CASSQRGGVRGYEQYF. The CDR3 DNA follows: TGTGCCAGCAGCCAACGGGGGGGAGTGAGAGGCTACGAGCAGTACTTC.

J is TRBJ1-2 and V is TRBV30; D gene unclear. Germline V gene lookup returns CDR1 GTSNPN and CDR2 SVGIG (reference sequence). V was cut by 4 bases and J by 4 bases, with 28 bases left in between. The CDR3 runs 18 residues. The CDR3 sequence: CAWNSIDPAPRESYGYTF. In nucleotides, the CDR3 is TGTGCCTGGAATAGTATTGACCCTGCCCCGAGGGAATCCTATGGCTACACCTTC.

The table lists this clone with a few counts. CDR3 in DNA: TGTGCCAGCAGCGTGGCCATATCTAACTATGGCTACACCTTC. Its protein product is CASSVAISNYGYTF. V is TRBV9 and J is TRBJ1-2; no definite D call. Trimming removed 2 bases from V and 0 bases from J, with 8 bases in between. The CDR3 consists of 14 residues. The germline CDR1 and CDR2 sequences are SGDLS and YYNGEE.

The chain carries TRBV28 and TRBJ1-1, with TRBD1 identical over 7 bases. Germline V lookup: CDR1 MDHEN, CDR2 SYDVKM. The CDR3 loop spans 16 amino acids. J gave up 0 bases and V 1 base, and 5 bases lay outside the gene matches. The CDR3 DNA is TGTGCCAGCAGTTTATTCGGACAGGCCCTGAACACTGAAGCTTTCTTT. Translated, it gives CASSLFGQALNTEAFF.

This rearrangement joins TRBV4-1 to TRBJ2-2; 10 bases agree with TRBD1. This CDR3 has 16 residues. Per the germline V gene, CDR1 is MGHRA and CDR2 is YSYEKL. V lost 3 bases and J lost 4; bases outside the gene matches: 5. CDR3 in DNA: TGCGCCAGCAGCCAGGCCGGGACAGGGGCCACCGGGGAGCTGTTTTTT. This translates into CASSQAGTGATGELFF.